The 15 T cell receptor beta chains listed next were all sequenced from one sample in a study of T cell repertoires in cytomegalovirus infection. Each CDR3 protein is one row after TCRdb ran MiXCR on the reads. This sample has around 570,000 distinct CDR3 sequences, with around 40% found just once. The antigens these receptors bind are not known. Sequences were derived from cultured PBMCs, sampled from culture after CMV antigen stimulation. The receptors derive from a human donor in good health (CMV status not recorded). Some clones in this sample may be carry-over from other donors' samples.

In this sample, this clonotype turned up a few times. The V and J genes are TRBV12-3 or TRBV12-4 and TRBJ1-2; 9 positions agree with TRBD1. J was trimmed by 7 bases and V by 2 bases; bases with no gene match: 2. CDR3 length equals 13 residues. This chain's CDR3 is CASSLTDRGGYTF. The CDR3 bases are TGTGCCAGCAGTTTAACGGACAGGGGTGGCTACACCTTC.

The chain employs TRBV7-8 and TRBJ1-1; D gene uncertain. Deletions cut 1 base from V and 7 bases from J, with 10 bases between. The CDR3 has 13 residues. Germline loops: CDR1 SGHVS, CDR2 FQNEAQ. The CDR3, as DNA: TGTGCCAGCAGCTTAGTACGGAGAGATGAAGCTTTCTTT. Translating it yields CASSLVRRDEAFF.

V and J are TRBV7-4 and TRBJ2-1, with 8 bases aligning to TRBD2. Germline CDR1 and CDR2: SGHVT and SQSDAQ. The CDR3 is 16 amino acids. The trim removed 5 bases at V and 9 bases at J, leaving 15 bases unmatched. CDR3 loop: CASSLDGGRMRSEQFF. The CDR3 bases are TGTGCCAGCAGCCTAGACGGCGGGAGGATGAGAAGTGAGCAGTTCTTC.

This sequence joins TRBV20-1 and TRBJ2-7, with a tentative D call TRBD1 (6 bases). With 2 bases removed from V and 6 bases from J, the gap between germline ends came to 11 bases. The CDR3 covers 12 residues. The germline gives CDR1 DFQATT, CDR2 SNEGSKA (reference sequence). This CDR3 reads CSARSDRFEQYF. Written as DNA, the CDR3 is TGCAGTGCTAGATCTGACAGGTTCGAGCAGTACTTC.

The chain employs TRBV25-1 and TRBJ2-3; TRBD2 aligns across 11 bases. The junction had 5 bases not matched to a gene; V was cut back by 3 bases and J by 6 bases. CDR1 and CDR2 from the germline V gene are MGHDK and SYGVNS. CDR3 size: 15 residues. The CDR3 region is CASSDTSGSLDTQYF. The CDR3 DNA is TGTGCCAGCAGTGATACTAGCGGGAGTTTGGATACGCAGTATTTT.

The chain joins TRBV7-2 to TRBJ1-2, with a possible D match to TRBD1 (5 bases). This CDR3 is built from 13 residues. V was trimmed by 3 bases and J by 8 bases, leaving 13 bases between them. Germline V CDR1 and CDR2: SGHTA, FQGNSA. The CDR3 protein is CASSFIRGEGYTF. The CDR3 DNA reads TGTGCCAGCAGCTTTATTCGAGGGGAAGGCTACACCTTC.

The gene calls are TRBV20-1 and TRBJ2-2; 7 bases line up with TRBD2. The CDR3 length is 13 residues. CDR1 and CDR2 from the germline V gene are DFQATT and SNEGSKA (reference sequence). V lost 8 bases to trimming and J lost 2 bases; unmatched junction nucleotides: 5. As DNA, the CDR3 is TGCAGTCATAGCGGGCTAAACACCGGGGAGCTGTTTTTT. Its translation is CSHSGLNTGELFF.

The chain joins TRBV12-3 or TRBV12-4 to TRBJ1-1; D is ambiguous. The CDR3 length is 14 residues. V lost 2 bases to trimming and J lost 1 base, with 8 bases between them. This chain's CDR3 is CASSLTAPNTEAFF. The CDR3 DNA is TGTGCCAGCAGTTTAACCGCACCGAACACTGAAGCTTTCTTT.

This clonotype has only a few counts. The rearrangement joins TRBV15 to TRBJ2-1; the match to TRBD2 covers 7 bases. Germline V gene sequence: CDR1 LNHNV, CDR2 YYDKDF (reference sequence). Trimming cost V 1 base and J 8 bases; bases outside gene matches: 8. The CDR3 loop spans 15 amino acids. CDR3 bases: TGTGCCACCAGCAGAGGCGGTGGACGGGGGGATGAGCAGTTCTTC. It specifies CATSRGGGRGDEQFF.

This chain connects TRBV6-1 to TRBJ2-4, with D perhaps TRBD2 (5 bases). The CDR3 covers 14 residues. Trimming took 3 bases from V and 9 from J, leaving 15 bases between them. CDR1 is MNHNS and CDR2 is SASEGT in the germline V gene. As DNA, the CDR3 is TGTGCCAGCAGTGAGAGCACGGGGTTTAGCATTCAGTACTTC. Its protein product is CASSESTGFSIQYF.

The J gene is TRBJ1-1, the V gene TRBV5-6; D gene uncertain. Trimming took 0 bases from V and 4 from J, leaving 13 bases between them. The CDR3 sequence is 15 residues long. Germline-derived CDR1 and CDR2 are SGHDT and YYEEEE. The CDR3 DNA is TGTGCCAGCAGCTTGGGAGTCACCCCAAGCACTGAAGCTTTCTTT. This sequence encodes CASSLGVTPSTEAFF. Full variable domain (remainder filled in from reference TRBV5-6 and TRBJ1-1): DAGVTQSPTHLIKTRGQQVTLRCSPKSGHDTVSWYQQALGQGPQFIFQYYEEEERQRGNFPDRFSGHQFPNYSSELNVNALLLGDSALYLCASSLGVTPSTEAFFGQGTRLTVV.

This clonotype occurred a few times. The chain has TRBV11-2 and TRBJ2-1, with D uncertain. Trimming cost V 2 bases and J 2 bases, with 10 bases left between them. The length of the CDR3 is 15 residues. Per the germline V gene, CDR1 is SGHAT and CDR2 is FQNNGV. CDR3 bases: TGTGCCAGCAGCTTAAGGCACCAGGCCTACAATGAGCAGTTCTTC. It encodes CASSLRHQAYNEQFF.

The chain couples TRBV6-1 to TRBJ1-5, with 9 bases fitting TRBD1. The germline CDR1 and CDR2 sequences are MNHNS and SASEGT. This CDR3 region has 14 residues. V was clipped by 6 bases and J by 6 bases; unmatched bases: 6. Here the CDR3 reads CASRLTGGGQPQHF. The CDR3 DNA reads as TGTGCCAGCAGACTAACAGGGGGCGGTCAGCCCCAGCATTTT.

V and J are TRBV6-1 and TRBJ2-1; 13 bases agree with TRBD2. CDR1 is MNHNS and CDR2 is SASEGT in the germline V gene. V trimming: 5 bases; J trimming: 6 bases; junction bases outside the gene matches: 10. The CDR3 contains 17 residues. The CDR3 loop is CASSPRLAGGPLNEQFF. In DNA, the CDR3 is TGTGCCAGCAGTCCCCGACTAGCGGGAGGCCCTCTCAATGAGCAGTTCTTC.

The chain has TRBV7-9 and TRBJ1-4; D is possibly TRBD1 (6 bases). Germline V gives CDR1 SEHNR, CDR2 FQNEAQ (reference sequence). Deletions cut 6 bases from V and 0 bases from J, with 20 bases between. CDR3 length: 18 residues. CDR3 DNA sequence: TGTGCCAGCAGTTCGCCCCCGGGACACTTTTCAACTAATGAAAAACTGTTTTTT. Protein sequence: CASSSPPGHFSTNEKLFF.